These T cell receptor beta chains were read from a single sample in a study of T cell repertoires in cytomegalovirus infection. TCRdb analysed the reads with MiXCR anew, one entry per CDR3 protein. Of approximately 97,000 distinct CDR3 sequences in the sample, approximately 15% were seen once. The source material was PBMCs. The receptors originated from a human donor in good health (CMV status not recorded). Some clones in this sample may be carry-over from other donors' samples. Each CDR3 is given with its conserved first and last residue. Fields, in order: clone size, J gene, V gene, D gene, CDR3 DNA, CDR3 protein. D genes are given only for firm matches. Some rows mark clone size as missing; the rest say once, few, many or name a class of expanded clone.

size: many; J: TRBJ2-7; V: TRBV7-2; D: NA; DNA: TGTGCCAGCAGCCCGAGATTATGGTCCCGCGAGCAGTACTTC; CDR3: CASSPRLWSREQYF
size: many; J: TRBJ1-1; V: TRBV7-2; D: NA; DNA: TGTGCCAGCAGCACACAGGAGAACACTGAAGCTTTCTTT; CDR3: CASSTQENTEAFF
size: few; J: TRBJ1-1; V: TRBV5-6; D: NA; DNA: TGTGCCAGCAGCGGGATAACAGCTGAAGCTTTCTTT; CDR3: CASSGITAEAFF
size: once; J: TRBJ2-2; V: TRBV9; D: NA; DNA: TGTGCCAGCAGCGCAGGGGGGGAAACGAACACCGGGGAGCTGTTTTTT; CDR3: CASSAGGETNTGELFF
size: NA; J: TRBJ1-5; V: TRBV28; D: NA; DNA: TGTGCCAGCAGTTCTGGACTGTATGGCAATCAGCCCCAGCATTTT; CDR3: CASSSGLYGNQPQHF
size: NA; J: TRBJ1-2; V: TRBV12-3/TRBV12-4; D: NA; DNA: TGTGCCAGCAGTCTACATGGCCCCGTGGAGGATGGCTACACCTTC; CDR3: CASSLHGPVEDGYTF
size: few; J: TRBJ1-4; V: TRBV4-1; D: TRBD1; DNA: TGCGCCAGCAGCTCCGACAGGGTTGATGAAAAACTGTTTTTT; CDR3: CASSSDRVDEKLFF
size: NA; J: TRBJ1-3; V: TRBV7-8; D: NA; DNA: TGTGCCAGCCGGTGGGATCAGACTGGAAACACCATATATTTT; CDR3: CASRWDQTGNTIYF
size: NA; J: TRBJ2-3; V: TRBV7-2; D: NA; DNA: TGTGCCAGCAGTGCCCCGGGAGATACGCAGTATTTT; CDR3: CASSAPGDTQYF
size: few; J: TRBJ2-7; V: TRBV12-3/TRBV12-4; D: TRBD2; DNA: TGTGCCAGCAGTTGGGGCGGGGGGGCCTACGAGCAGTACTTC; CDR3: CASSWGGGAYEQYF
size: few; J: TRBJ2-7; V: TRBV29-1; D: NA; DNA: TGCAGCGTTGGGGGGGTCTACGAGCAGTACTTC; CDR3: CSVGGVYEQYF
size: NA; J: TRBJ1-1; V: TRBV2; D: NA; DNA: TGTGCCAGCACGGCCGTCGCGCGTGCCACTGAAGCTTTCTTT; CDR3: CASTAVARATEAFF
size: many; J: TRBJ2-5; V: TRBV7-9; D: NA; DNA: TGTGCCAGCAGCTTCCCCCCCCCGGCACAAGAGACCCAGTACTTC; CDR3: CASSFPPPAQETQYF
size: few; J: TRBJ1-5; V: TRBV4-1; D: NA; DNA: TGCGCCAGCAGCCAGGGTATAAGCAATCAGCCCCAGCATTTT; CDR3: CASSQGISNQPQHF
size: many; J: TRBJ1-5; V: TRBV7-2; D: NA; DNA: TGTGCCAGCAGCCCCCTCGGGAATAGCAATCAGCCCCAGCATTTT; CDR3: CASSPLGNSNQPQHF
size: few; J: TRBJ1-2; V: TRBV20-1; D: NA; DNA: TGCAGTGCTAGAGGTGAAACAGGACCTAACTATGGCTACACCTTC; CDR3: CSARGETGPNYGYTF
size: NA; J: TRBJ2-7; V: TRBV9; D: NA; DNA: TGTGCCAGCAGCGTATTGGAGGGACCCTACGAGCAGTACTTC; CDR3: CASSVLEGPYEQYF
size: NA; J: TRBJ2-2; V: TRBV9; D: NA; DNA: TGTGCCAGCATCGTAGAACCAGGGGGGGCCGGGGAGCTGTTTTTT; CDR3: CASIVEPGGAGELFF
size: few; J: TRBJ2-1; V: TRBV20-1; D: NA; DNA: TGCAGTGCTCACCCCGGGACATACTACAATGAGCAGTTCTTC; CDR3: CSAHPGTYYNEQFF
size: many; J: TRBJ1-3; V: TRBV7-2; D: NA; DNA: TGTGCCAGCAGCTTAGTGACGGGATACTCTGGAAACACCATATATTTT; CDR3: CASSLVTGYSGNTIYF
size: NA; J: TRBJ2-7; V: TRBV19; D: NA; DNA: TGTGCCAGTAGTATATCCCCTATGGCAGGGAGTACCTACGAGCAGTACTTC; CDR3: CASSISPMAGSTYEQYF
size: NA; J: TRBJ1-1; V: TRBV4-3; D: NA; DNA: TGCGCCAGCAGCCAAGGGGCCGGAATAGGTGAAGCTTTCTTT; CDR3: CASSQGAGIGEAFF
size: many; J: TRBJ1-5; V: TRBV20-1; D: TRBD1; DNA: TGCAGTGCCAGAGACAGGGGGGATCAGCCCCAGCATTTT; CDR3: CSARDRGDQPQHF
size: many; J: TRBJ2-3; V: TRBV7-2; D: TRBD2; DNA: TGTGCCAGCAGCTTCCAAGCGGGGGGGGGAGATACGCAGTATTTT; CDR3: CASSFQAGGGDTQYF
size: NA; J: TRBJ2-1; V: TRBV2; D: NA; DNA: TGTGCCAGCTGGAGGGACATCAATGAGCAGTTCTTC; CDR3: CASWRDINEQFF
size: many; J: TRBJ2-3; V: TRBV7-3; D: NA; DNA: TGTGCCAGCAGCGGCACGGGCCGCACAGATACGCAGTATTTT; CDR3: CASSGTGRTDTQYF
size: many; J: TRBJ2-6; V: TRBV7-6; D: NA; DNA: TGTGCCAGCAGCTTGGAAATGGAGGATGGGGCCAACGTCCTGACTTTC; CDR3: CASSLEMEDGANVLTF
size: many; J: TRBJ1-5; V: TRBV7-3; D: NA; DNA: TGTGCCAGCAGCTTAAGTCCGGGGGGGAAGCCCCAGCATTTT; CDR3: CASSLSPGGKPQHF
size: many; J: TRBJ2-1; V: TRBV19; D: NA; DNA: TGTGCCAGCAAACTTACCGTGGCAGGGTGGGGTGAGCAGTTCTTC; CDR3: CASKLTVAGWGEQFF
size: NA; J: TRBJ1-5; V: TRBV20-1; D: NA; DNA: TGCAGTGCTAGAGGTTATGAGGGGATGGGGCGGCCCCAGCATTTT; CDR3: CSARGYEGMGRPQHF
size: few; J: TRBJ2-3; V: TRBV7-9; D: NA; DNA: TGTGCCAGCAGCTTAGCTAGCGTTGAGACAGATACGCAGTATTTT; CDR3: CASSLASVETDTQYF
size: many; J: TRBJ1-2; V: TRBV12-3/TRBV12-4; D: NA; DNA: TGTGCCAGCAGTTCTAGGACTGTTTATGGCTACACCTTC; CDR3: CASSSRTVYGYTF
size: NA; J: TRBJ1-1; V: TRBV28; D: NA; DNA: TGTGCCAGCAGTGCTCCGGGACTGGACACTGAAGCTTTCTTT; CDR3: CASSAPGLDTEAFF
size: once; J: TRBJ1-4; V: TRBV20-1; D: NA; DNA: TGCAGTGCCCGGGACCCAGGGAATGAAAAACTGTTTTTT; CDR3: CSARDPGNEKLFF
size: NA; J: TRBJ1-2; V: TRBV19; D: NA; DNA: TGTGCCAGTAGTATCGACAGTACTAACTATGGCTACACCTTC; CDR3: CASSIDSTNYGYTF
size: NA; J: TRBJ1-1; V: TRBV28; D: NA; DNA: TGTGCCAGCAGCCCTTCCGAGGGAATTGGGGGCACTGAAGCTTTCTTT; CDR3: CASSPSEGIGGTEAFF
size: many; J: TRBJ2-1; V: TRBV7-2; D: NA; DNA: TGTGCCAGCAGCTTAATTCTAAGCGCGGGCAATGAGCAGTTCTTC; CDR3: CASSLILSAGNEQFF
size: few; J: TRBJ1-6; V: TRBV14; D: NA; DNA: TGTGCCAGCAGTCTTACCGGGACGGAGTATAATTCACCCCTCCACTTT; CDR3: CASSLTGTEYNSPLHF
size: NA; J: TRBJ1-2; V: TRBV14; D: NA; DNA: TGTGCCAGCAGCCAAGCCCGACAAAGCTTCTATGGCTACACCTTC; CDR3: CASSQARQSFYGYTF
size: few; J: TRBJ2-7; V: TRBV10-3; D: NA; DNA: TGTGCCATCAGTGATCTAGTGGAGGCCTACGAGCAGTACTTC; CDR3: CAISDLVEAYEQYF
size: NA; J: TRBJ2-5; V: TRBV28; D: NA; DNA: TGTGCCAGCAGTTCCATTCCGGGGGCCTTCCAAGAGACCCAGTACTTC; CDR3: CASSSIPGAFQETQYF
size: NA; J: TRBJ1-2; V: TRBV4-1; D: NA; DNA: TGCGCCAGCAGCCAAGACCCAGGGGCTAACTATGGCTACACCTTC; CDR3: CASSQDPGANYGYTF
size: NA; J: TRBJ2-2; V: TRBV4-1; D: NA; DNA: TGCGCCAGCAGCCAAGGGGCCAACACCGGGGAGCTGTTTTTT; CDR3: CASSQGANTGELFF
size: NA; J: TRBJ2-3; V: TRBV12-3/TRBV12-4; D: TRBD2; DNA: TGTGCCAGCAGTTCATTGACTAGCGGGGGGGCAGATACGCAGTATTTT; CDR3: CASSSLTSGGADTQYF
size: few; J: TRBJ2-4; V: TRBV20-1; D: NA; DNA: TGCAGTGCTAGGAGAGGTCACGAACGAGCCAAAAACATTCAGTACTTC; CDR3: CSARRGHERAKNIQYF
size: NA; J: TRBJ2-1; V: TRBV28; D: NA; DNA: TGTGCCAGCAGTTTGGGCAGGGACTATGAGCAGTTCTTC; CDR3: CASSLGRDYEQFF
size: NA; J: TRBJ2-7; V: TRBV5-4; D: NA; DNA: TGTGCCAGCAGCTCCACACAGACACTCTACCACATCTACGAGCAGTACTTC; CDR3: CASSSTQTLYHIYEQYF
size: many; J: TRBJ1-2; V: TRBV7-2; D: TRBD1; DNA: TGTGCCAGCAGCCCTGGGACAGGGGATTATGGCTACACCTTC; CDR3: CASSPGTGDYGYTF
size: many; J: TRBJ2-1; V: TRBV7-2; D: TRBD2; DNA: TGTGCCAGCAGCCTTGGCGGGGGGGAAAATTACAATGAGCAGTTCTTC; CDR3: CASSLGGGENYNEQFF
size: NA; J: TRBJ2-1; V: TRBV12-3/TRBV12-4; D: NA; DNA: TGTGCCAGCAGTTTAAGAGGGGGGGCGGGGAATGAGCAGTTCTTC; CDR3: CASSLRGGAGNEQFF
size: many; J: TRBJ1-5; V: TRBV7-2; D: NA; DNA: TGTGCCAGCAGCTTAGTTCAGGACAATCAGCCCCAGCATTTT; CDR3: CASSLVQDNQPQHF
size: many; J: TRBJ2-1; V: TRBV20-1; D: TRBD2; DNA: TGCAGTGCTACGCTGTTGCGGGGGGGCCTCAATGAGCAGTTCTTC; CDR3: CSATLLRGGLNEQFF
size: many; J: TRBJ2-1; V: TRBV12-3/TRBV12-4; D: TRBD2; DNA: TGTGCCAGCAGTTTGAATCGGGGGGGCAGGGATGAGCAGTTCTTC; CDR3: CASSLNRGGRDEQFF
size: NA; J: TRBJ2-7; V: TRBV19; D: TRBD1; DNA: TGTGCCAGTAGTACCTTCCCGGGACAGGGGTCCATCTCCTACGAGCAGTACTTC; CDR3: CASSTFPGQGSISYEQYF
size: NA; J: TRBJ1-1; V: TRBV12-3/TRBV12-4; D: NA; DNA: TGTGCCAGCAGTTTATGGGTAAAGGTGAAGCTTGGTGATAGGAACACTGAAGCTTTCTTT; CDR3: CASSLWVKVKLGDRNTEAFF
size: NA; J: TRBJ2-2; V: TRBV12-5; D: NA; DNA: TGTGCTAGTTACACCGGGGAGCTGTTTTTT; CDR3: CASYTGELFF
size: many; J: TRBJ2-3; V: TRBV7-2; D: NA; DNA: TGTGCCAGCAGCTTTCCAGGACCTATGATGCAGTATTTT; CDR3: CASSFPGPMMQYF
size: many; J: TRBJ1-6; V: TRBV7-2; D: NA; DNA: TGTGCCAGCAGACGCAGGGGTTCACCCCTCCACTTT; CDR3: CASRRRGSPLHF
size: many; J: TRBJ1-2; V: TRBV10-3; D: TRBD1; DNA: TGTGCCATCAACCCCGGGACAGTCATCGGCTACACCTTC; CDR3: CAINPGTVIGYTF